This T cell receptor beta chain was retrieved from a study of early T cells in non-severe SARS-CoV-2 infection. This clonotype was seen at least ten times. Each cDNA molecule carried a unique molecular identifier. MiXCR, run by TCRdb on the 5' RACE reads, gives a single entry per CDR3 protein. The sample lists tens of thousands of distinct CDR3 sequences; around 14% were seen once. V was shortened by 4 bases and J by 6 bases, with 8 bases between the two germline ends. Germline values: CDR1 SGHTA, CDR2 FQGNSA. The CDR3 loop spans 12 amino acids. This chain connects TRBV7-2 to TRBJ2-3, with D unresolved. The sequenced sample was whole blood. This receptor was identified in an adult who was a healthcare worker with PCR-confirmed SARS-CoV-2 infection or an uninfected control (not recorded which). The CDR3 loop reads CASSSLLDTQYF. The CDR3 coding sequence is TGTGCCAGCAGCTCCCTTCTGGATACGCAGTATTTT.